What follows describes a single T cell receptor beta chain. This clone has just one count. Its antigen is currently not known. No much larger clone exists at a distance of one base, and base qualities are not known. TCRbeta CDR3 regions were amplified from genomic DNA using the immunoSEQ Assay, a bias-controlled multiplex PCR. In the source study's methods: The number of nucleated cells in each sample was estimated by amplification of reference gene primers within the assay. Sequence reads were collapsed and filtered to measure the absolute abundance of every unique TCRbeta CDR3 rearrangement. For each sample, productive Simpson clonality was calculated as the square root of Simpson's diversity index over productive rearrangements. Held by TCRdb, this immuneACCESS table contains in-frame sequences only and omits some clones. Under half of the omission traces to an unresolved V gene where checked; the cause of the rest is unknown. V and J calls plus clone size are reproduced from that table; the DNA served to infer D and trimming. This sample lists more than 75,000 clones; 75% to 90% were detected once. More than 15% of the sample is taken by the ten largest.

The data were taken from a study of blood T cell repertoires in COVID-19 (dated by TCRdb to the early 2020s). Concerning the study at large: Samples from collaborators originated in the United States, Italy and Spain and spanned both the acute and convalescent phases of COVID-19. The repertoires were made available in a free public database intended to serve as a resource for research on the immune response to SARS-CoV-2. Samples were obtained from the ongoing ImmuneRACE study (first 160 participants) and from about 1,300 subjects provided by 6 global collaborators. Where HLA class I and class II types were available, the types were taken from metadata supplied by the sample provider, not from assay-based typing. The sample metadata nearly always contained a de-identified subject ID, COVID-19 status, age in years and sex. The material from the prospective study consisted of cDNA or gDNA derived from T cells, B-cell-depleted T cells, or PBMCs. The dataset comprised deeply sampled blood TCRbeta repertoires from subjects exposed to, actively infected with, or recovered from COVID-19.

Whole blood was collected in K2EDTA tubes by collaborating institutions according to the institutions' own protocols. For TCRbeta analysis, collaborators shipped samples as frozen whole blood, isolated PBMCs, or DNA extracted from either of those sample types. The paper's findings and limits, for the study overall: How much clinical and demographic metadata was included differed by source and by participant, and the metadata was provided uncurated.

After removal of 2 bases from V and 4 bases from J, the junction retains 12 bases not matched to a gene. The CDR3 runs 16 amino acids, cysteine and phenylalanine included. Only CDR3 DNA remains: 48 bases, in frame from the first base. Sequences GTSNPN (CDR1) and SVGIG (CDR2) are obtained from the germline V gene (reference sequence). The source material was peripheral blood. The chain is encoded by TRBV30 joined to TRBJ2-3; 7 central bases correspond to TRBD1. The receptor was derived from a woman of 80 years or more with active or convalescent COVID-19. The sequence in DNA is TGTGCCTGGAGTACTTTTTTGACAGGGTTGGCAGATACGCAGTATTTT. This sequence encodes CAWSTFLTGLADTQYF.